Presented here are 27 T cell receptor beta chains from one specimen sequenced in a study of T-cell reconstitution after alpha-beta-depleted transplantation in children. No antigen has been identified for these receptors. A library of TCRbeta sequences, prepared with unique molecular identifiers, was generated. MiXCR, run by TCRdb on the PCR reads, gives a single entry per CDR3 protein. The sample has a few hundred thousand distinct CDR3 sequences; nearly 8% are singletons. Study observations and caveats: Fresh T-cell production supplied most of the T-cell counts and diversity seen one year after transplant.

The specimen was peripheral blood, collected 360 days after TCRalphabeta/CD19-depleted stem cell transplant. Receptor source: a female patient aged 2-9 years who had a stem cell transplant for Fanconi anemia, so the T cells may come from the graft donor.

Only a few counts were recorded for this clonotype. The chain combines TRBV5-4 with TRBJ2-6; D is unresolved. CDR1 is SGHNT, CDR2 YYREEE, per germline (reference sequence). V gave up 4 bases and J gave up 0 bases, with 8 bases separating them. This CDR3 contains 15 residues. In nucleotides, the CDR3 is TGTGCCAGCAGCGCTGACATCTCTGGGGCCAACGTCCTGACTTTC. It yields the protein CASSADISGANVLTF. The variable domain in full, completed from reference TRBV5-4 and TRBJ2-6, reads ETGVTQSPTHLIKTRGQQVTLRCSSQSGHNTVSWYQQALGQGPQFIFQYYREEENGRGNFPPRFSGLQFPNYSSELNVNALELDDSALYLCASSADISGANVLTFGAGSRLTVL.

This clonotype came up a few times. V usage is TRBV7-9 and J usage is TRBJ1-4; D call uncertain. CDR1 is SEHNR and CDR2 is FQNEAQ in the germline V gene (reference sequence). The ends were cut back, 2 bases at V and 4 bases at J, with 11 bases in the middle. CDR3 size: 15 residues. DNA of the CDR3: TGTGCCAGCAGCTTAATCGGCTCAATTAATGAAAAACTGTTTTTT. It is translated as CASSLIGSINEKLFF.

This clonotype was counted ten times or more. This sequence joins TRBV7-6 and TRBJ2-1; 8 bases map to TRBD1. V lost 5 bases to trimming and J lost 0 bases; unmatched junction nucleotides: 6. Germline assignment: CDR1 SGHVS and CDR2 FNYEAQ. The CDR3 has 16 amino acids. Here the CDR3 reads CASSGQGHYSYNEQFF. The CDR3 DNA sequence: TGTGCCAGCAGCGGACAGGGACATTACTCCTACAATGAGCAGTTCTTC.

This chain uses TRBV29-1 with TRBJ2-3, with 12 nucleotides matching TRBD2. This CDR3 is built from 15 residues. Germline-derived CDR1 and CDR2 are SQVTM and ANQGSEA. V lost 7 bases and J lost 6; bases outside the gene matches: 11. The CDR3 sequence: CSANRASGGADTQYF. CDR3 bases: TGCAGCGCCAATCGGGCTAGCGGGGGGGCGGATACGCAGTATTTT.

This clonotype was detected a few times. CDR3 sequence reads: CASSQGSQGYGYTF. DNA for the CDR3: TGCGCCAGCAGCCAAGGATCCCAGGGATATGGCTACACCTTC. The V and J genes are TRBV4-1 and TRBJ1-2; D may be TRBD1 (5 bases). CDR1 is MGHRA and CDR2 is YSYEKL in the germline V gene. The CDR3 spans 14 residues. V shed 1 base and J shed 5 bases, with 11 bases lying between them.

Many counts were recorded for this clonotype. The chain employs TRBV7-8 and TRBJ2-4; a possible D gene is TRBD1 (6 bases). The germline V and J ends were trimmed by 5 bases and 9 bases, with 17 bases remaining between them. The germline V gene encodes CDR1 SGHVS and CDR2 FQNEAQ. The CDR3 length is 14 residues. CDR3 sequence (DNA): TGTGCCAGCAGCATAACAGGGATCTCAGGCATTCAGTACTTC. It specifies CASSITGISGIQYF.

This clonotype came up a few times. The chain couples TRBV24-1 to TRBJ2-1; tentatively, D is TRBD1 (5 bases). The CDR3 is 15 amino acids. Germline values: CDR1 KGHDR, CDR2 SFDVKD. V dropped 3 bases and J dropped 6 bases, with 14 bases sitting between them. CDR3 nucleotide sequence: TGTGCCACCAGTGATACAGGCGGCTTCCCCAATGAGCAGTTCTTC. It codes for CATSDTGGFPNEQFF.

This clonotype was recorded at least ten times. The chain recombines TRBV24-1 with TRBJ1-5; tentatively, D is TRBD1 (5 bases). The germline gives CDR1 KGHDR, CDR2 SFDVKD. Trimming stripped 6 bases from V and 4 bases from J, with 12 bases between. The CDR3 loop spans 14 amino acids. CDR3: CATSSRQPNQPQHF. DNA for the CDR3: TGTGCCACCAGTTCGAGACAGCCGAATCAGCCCCAGCATTTT.

This clonotype came up many times. The rearrangement links TRBV7-3 to TRBJ2-3; a possible D gene is TRBD2 (6 bases). The CDR3 runs to 15 residues. The V end lost 2 bases, the J end lost 2 bases, and 11 bases lay between the germline ends. The germline V gene encodes CDR1 SGHTA and CDR2 FQGTGA. CDR3 loop: CASSLVGGNTDTQYF. The CDR3 DNA reads as TGTGCCAGCAGCTTAGTGGGAGGAAACACAGATACGCAGTATTTT.

This clonotype was counted ten times or more. Here the CDR3 DNA reads TGTGCCAGCAGCTTATTGCTAGCGGGAGATAACCCGTACAATGAGCAGTTCTTC. As protein: CASSLLLAGDNPYNEQFF. The chain joins TRBV11-1 to TRBJ2-1; 10 bases are shared with TRBD2. Trimming removed 2 bases from V and 4 bases from J; junction bases left unmatched: 11. In germline, CDR1 is SGHAT, CDR2 FQDESV (reference sequence). The CDR3 is 18 residues long. Full variable domain (rest looked up from reference TRBV11-1 and TRBJ2-1): EAEVAQSPRYKITEKSQAVAFWCDPISGHATLYWYRQILGQGPELLVQFQDESVVDDSQLPKDRFSAERLKGVDSTLKIQPAELGDSAMYLCASSLLLAGDNPYNEQFFGPGTRLTVL.

This clonotype was found many times. The chain uses TRBV20-1 and TRBJ2-7; 8 bases fit TRBD2. Germline trimming cut 0 bases from V and 7 bases from J; bases unmatched to any gene: 5. From germline, CDR1 is DFQATT and CDR2 SNEGSKA (reference sequence). The CDR3 sequence is 13 residues long. The CDR3 DNA is TGCAGTGCTAGAGATCGAGGCGGGGGGGAGCAGTACTTC. Its protein product is CSARDRGGGEQYF.

This clonotype was picked up many times. The chain combines TRBV4-1 with TRBJ1-4, with D possibly TRBD1 on 5 matching bases. The CDR3 sequence is 16 residues long. The V and J ends lost 0 bases and 5 bases respectively, with 13 bases between them. Looked up from germline, CDR1 is MGHRA and CDR2 is YSYEKL. CDR3 sequence: CASSQEEHRTNEKLFF. The CDR3 nucleotides read TGCGCCAGCAGCCAAGAAGAACACAGGACGAATGAAAAACTGTTTTTT.

This clonotype occurred many times. The rearrangement joins TRBV20-1 to TRBJ2-3; 7 bases are shared with TRBD2. There are 14 residues in the CDR3. V shed 6 bases, J shed 2 bases, and the junction held 8 bases outside the gene matches. Germline CDR1 is DFQATT and CDR2 is SNEGSKA (reference sequence). The CDR3: CSAVGGWFTDTQYF. DNA for the CDR3: TGCAGTGCGGTCGGGGGGTGGTTCACAGATACGCAGTATTTT.

This clonotype was picked up many times. The chain recombines TRBV20-1 with TRBJ2-6; D might be TRBD1 (5 bases). Germline V CDR1 and CDR2: DFQATT, SNEGSKA (reference sequence). This CDR3 has 16 residues. The germline V and J ends were trimmed by 3 bases and 0 bases, with 12 bases remaining between them. CDR3 nucleotides: TGCAGTGCTAGGGCAGGGTCCCGCTCTGGGGCCAACGTCCTGACTTTC. This sequence encodes CSARAGSRSGANVLTF.

This clonotype was recorded a few times. The rearrangement uses TRBV15 and TRBJ1-2; D gene uncertain. Trimming shortened V by 0 bases and J by 8 bases, and 10 bases separated the two germline ends. CDR1 is LNHNV, CDR2 YYDKDF, per germline (reference sequence). CDR3 size: 13 residues. The CDR3 DNA is TGTGCCACCAGCAGAGAAAGGGATTTCGGCTACACCTTC. It specifies CATSRERDFGYTF. Full variable domain (remainder filled in from reference TRBV15 and TRBJ1-2): DAMVIQNPRYQVTQFGKPVTLSCSQTLNHNVMYWYQQKSSQAPKLLFHYYDKDFNNEADTPDNFQSRRPNTSFCFLDIRSPGLGDTAMYLCATSRERDFGYTFGSGTRLTVV.

This sequence joins TRBV28 and TRBJ2-7; 11 nucleotides align to TRBD1. Germline CDR1 MDHEN, CDR2 SYDVKM. This CDR3 region has 15 residues. Trimming removed 5 bases from V and 5 bases from J; junction bases left unmatched: 8. The CDR3 loop reads CASSLGTGGRDEQYF. In DNA, the CDR3 is TGTGCCAGCAGTCTCGGGACAGGGGGGAGGGACGAGCAGTACTTC.

This clonotype appeared many times. This rearrangement joins TRBV4-2 to TRBJ1-1; 8 bases match TRBD1. The trim removed 1 base at V and 5 bases at J, leaving 6 bases unmatched. The CDR3 is 15 amino acids. Germline-derived CDR1 and CDR2 are LGHNA and YNFKEQ. Here the CDR3 reads CASSQGQGMYTEAFF. The DNA for the CDR3 is TGTGCCAGCAGCCAAGGACAGGGGATGTATACTGAAGCTTTCTTT.

This clonotype has ten or more counts. V is TRBV10-3 and J is TRBJ2-7; 15 bases line up with TRBD2. With V trimmed by 2 bases and J by 7 bases, 15 bases remained unmatched. Germline CDR1 is ENHRY and CDR2 is SYGVKD. The CDR3 sequence is 19 residues long. Here the CDR3 DNA reads TGTGCCATCAGTGAGGGGTGGACTAGCGGGAGGGCTCCCAACTTAGAGCAGTACTTC. Its translation is CAISEGWTSGRAPNLEQYF.

This clonotype was counted between two and nine times. This chain joins TRBV20-1 and TRBJ2-7; possible D gene TRBD1, 6 bases. Trimming shortened V by 0 bases and J by 6 bases, and 21 bases separated the two germline ends. The V gene's germline CDR1 is DFQATT and CDR2 SNEGSKA (reference sequence). This CDR3 is 16 amino acids long. CDR3 sequence: CSARDTEQGPLGEQYF. The CDR3 bases are TGCAGTGCTAGAGATACGGAACAGGGACCCCTCGGCGAGCAGTACTTC.

This clonotype has at least ten counts. Written as DNA, the CDR3 is TGCAGTGCTAGAGATGGGGGTGGGCGGGGCACAGATACGCAGTATTTT. The encoded protein is CSARDGGGRGTDTQYF. The J gene is TRBJ2-3, the V gene TRBV20-1; D may correspond to TRBD1 or TRBD2 (5 bases each). Germline V gives CDR1 DFQATT, CDR2 SNEGSKA (reference sequence). Between the trimmed V and J ends, which lost 0 bases and 1 base, there was a span of 14 bases. The CDR3 is 16 amino acids.

The genes are TRBV5-1 and TRBJ2-3; 9 positions match TRBD1. The CDR3 spans 15 residues. V dropped 6 bases and J dropped 7; count of bases not matched to a gene: 12. Germline CDR1 is SGHRS and CDR2 is YFSETQ. CDR3 DNA sequence: TGCGCCAGCAACCACGAGGGACAGGGAATGAATACGCAGTATTTT. Translated: CASNHEGQGMNTQYF.

This clonotype was detected many times. The CDR3 sequence is CASSSDRDRVETQYF. The CDR3 DNA follows: TGTGCCAGCAGTTCTGACCGGGACAGGGTCGAGACCCAGTACTTC. V and J are TRBV6-5 and TRBJ2-5, with 9 bases lining up with TRBD1. CDR1 and CDR2 (germline): MNHEY, SVGAGI. V gave up 4 bases and J gave up 5 bases; unmatched junction bases: 8. The CDR3 length is 15 residues.

This clonotype was found many times. CDR3 amino acids: CSASSWEIANEQYF. DNA for the CDR3: TGCAGTGCTAGTTCCTGGGAGATAGCCAACGAGCAGTACTTC. The chain is built from TRBV20-1 and TRBJ2-7, with a possible D match to TRBD2 (5 bases). The germline V gene has CDR1 DFQATT and CDR2 SNEGSKA (reference sequence). The CDR3 runs to 14 residues. The V gene lost 3 bases and the J gene lost 5 bases, with 17 bases spanning the gap.

In its sample, this clonotype was seen a few times. CDR3 DNA: TGTGCCAGCAGTTACGACCGACTGAACACTGAAGCTTTCTTT. This translates into CASSYDRLNTEAFF. This sequence joins TRBV6-5 and TRBJ1-1, with no clear D. Trimming cost V 2 bases and J 0 bases, with 7 bases left between them. CDR1 is MNHEY, CDR2 SVGAGI, per germline. The CDR3 is made up of 14 amino acids.

This clonotype was recorded at least ten times. The chain has TRBV15 and TRBJ2-3; no clear D gene. Germline CDR1 reads LNHNV; CDR2 reads YYDKDF (reference sequence). The V end was cut by 3 bases, the J end by 7 bases, with 20 bases between. The CDR3 runs to 16 residues. CDR3 protein: CATSRLAGPSTNTQYF. The DNA of the CDR3 is TGTGCCACCAGCAGGCTGGCCGGACCCTCTACCAATACGCAGTATTTT.

The chain carries TRBV7-3 and TRBJ2-2; D not certain. V lost 7 bases and J 2 bases, leaving 20 bases between the germline ends. CDR1 and CDR2 (germline): SGHTA, FQGTGA. CDR3 length: 17 residues. Here the CDR3 reads CASTPLLIPLNTGELFF. CDR3 nucleotide sequence: TGTGCCAGCACCCCTCTTCTAATCCCCCTCAACACCGGGGAGCTGTTTTTT.

This clonotype was counted many times. The rearrangement uses TRBV5-1 and TRBJ1-1; D possibly corresponds to TRBD1 (5 bases). V was trimmed by 3 bases and J by 10 bases, leaving 22 bases between them. Germline assignment: CDR1 SGHRS and CDR2 YFSETQ. The CDR3 runs to 15 residues. CDR3 coding DNA: TGCGCCAGCAGCTCGGATACTTTACCGGGACTAGGAGCTTTCTTT. It translates to CASSSDTLPGLGAFF.